Reported below is one TCR beta chain. A clone one base away is much larger, so this may be a read error. This record comes from a study of blood T cells in healthy people across ages. It was with a sample-barcoded 5' primer and a J-beta primer mix that a second PCR of roughly 6 to 11 cycles was run. From the 5' RACE reads, TCRdb called clonotypes with MiXCR, one entry per CDR3 protein. The sample holds about 730,000 distinct CDR3 sequences, about 40% seen once. The CDR3 runs 16 residues. Per the germline V gene, CDR1 is MRHNA and CDR2 is SNTAGT. The clonotype comes from a woman in her sixties in good health. Sequenced: blood. The chain has TRBV6-4 and TRBJ2-1, with D possibly TRBD2 on 6 matching bases. The DNA end is a closer match to TRBJ2-7, so the J assignment may be wrong. The CDR3 DNA reads TGTGCCGGCAGTGAGCGCCCGGGGGAGTCCTACAATGAGCAGTACTTC. Protein: CAGSERPGESYNEQYF.